These T cell receptor beta chains were read from a single sample in a study of blood T cell repertoires in COVID-19. Libraries were prepared by immunoSEQ multiplex PCR; TCRdb keeps only in-frame clonotypes and omits some of them. The sample lists under 200,000 clones; around 84% were seen once. The sequenced sample consisted of peripheral blood. The receptor source for this set is a man in his 60s with COVID-19, enrolled during active disease. CDR3s include the opening cysteine and the closing phenylalanine or tryptophan. The D gene is left open where the match is weak. Size values are once, few and many counts, or a class for expanded clones, and some rows have none.

NA | TRBJ1-3 | once | TRBV18 | TGTGCCAGCTCGTCCTTTTCCCTAGGGGGAAATGGAAACACCATATATTTT | CASSSFSLGGNGNTIYF
TRBD1 | TRBJ1-2 | few | TRBV12-3/TRBV12-4 | TGTGCCAGCAGTCTCGACAGGGTGGGGGGCTACACCTTC | CASSLDRVGGYTF
TRBD1 | TRBJ1-1 | NA | TRBV18 | TGTGCCAGCTCACCTTTGGACAGGGGGCTACCTTTCTTT | CASSPLDRGLPFF
TRBD1 | TRBJ1-6 | NA | TRBV5-8 | TGTGCCAGCAGCGTCGGGACAGTTAATAATTCACCCCTCCACTTT | CASSVGTVNNSPLHF
TRBD1 | TRBJ2-5 | few | TRBV7-2 | TGTGCCAGCAGCTTACCCGGACAGGGGCAAGAGACCCAGTACTTC | CASSLPGQGQETQYF
NA | TRBJ2-5 | NA | TRBV15 | TGTGCCACCAGCATACGGGCCGGCGGGGAGACCCAGTACTTC | CATSIRAGGETQYF
NA | TRBJ1-5 | NA | TRBV3-1/TRBV3-2 | TGTGCCAGCAGCCAAGCAGGGCTTAATCAGCCCCAGCATTTT | CASSQAGLNQPQHF
NA | TRBJ2-7 | NA | TRBV10-3 | TGTGCCATCAGGCAGGGGGACTCCCAAACCTACGAGCAGTACTTC | CAIRQGDSQTYEQYF
NA | TRBJ2-1 | NA | TRBV7-9 | TGTGCCAGCAGCTTAGCCTCCCCTAATGAGCAGTTCTTC | CASSLASPNEQFF
TRBD1 | TRBJ2-5 | NA | TRBV18 | TGTGCCAGCTCACAAGGACAGGGTCTGGAGACCCAGTACTTC | CASSQGQGLETQYF
NA | TRBJ1-2 | NA | TRBV4-3 | TGCGCCAGCAGCCAAGGTCTTAACTATGGCTACACCTTC | CASSQGLNYGYTF
TRBD2 | TRBJ2-7 | NA | TRBV28 | TGTGCCAGCAGATGGACTAGCGGGGGCAGGTTGTACGAGCAGTACTTC | CASRWTSGGRLYEQYF
TRBD1 | TRBJ1-2 | NA | TRBV7-2 | TGTGCCAGCAGTCATTACGACAGGGACTATGGCTACACCTTC | CASSHYDRDYGYTF
NA | TRBJ1-1 | NA | TRBV5-1 | TGCGCCAGCAGCCCCGAGGGGGTTAGACTGAACACTGAAGCTTTCTTT | CASSPEGVRLNTEAFF
NA | TRBJ2-7 | NA | TRBV7-3 | TGTGCCAGCAGCCGAGGACAGAACTACGAGCAGTACTTC | CASSRGQNYEQYF
NA | TRBJ2-3 | NA | TRBV29-1 | TGCAGCGTTGAAAACCGACAGGTTACTAGCACAGATACGCAGTATTTT | CSVENRQVTSTDTQYF
NA | TRBJ1-4 | NA | TRBV28 | TGTGCCAGCAGTTTATACAGGGCCGGGCCTAATGAAAAACTGTTTTTT | CASSLYRAGPNEKLFF
TRBD2 | TRBJ2-7 | NA | TRBV11-2 | TGTGCCAGCAGGACTAGCGGGGGGTCCGAGCAGTACTTC | CASRTSGGSEQYF
NA | TRBJ1-4 | NA | TRBV27 | TGTGCCAGCAGGCGTAAGGGGGGGGCTAATGAAAAACTGTTTTTT | CASRRKGGANEKLFF
TRBD1 | TRBJ2-7 | NA | TRBV14 | TGTGCCAGCAGCCAAGGGGGACAGTTCCTTAACGAGCAGTACTTC | CASSQGGQFLNEQYF
NA | TRBJ2-1 | NA | TRBV6-6 | TGTGCCAGCGGCCTCGCCGGCAGGATCAATGAGCAGTTCTTC | CASGLAGRINEQFF
NA | TRBJ1-2 | NA | TRBV2 | TGTGCCAGCAGAGGACAGTACTATGGCTACACCTTC | CASRGQYYGYTF
NA | TRBJ1-6 | NA | TRBV27 | TGTGCCAGCAGTTCTTTTGGGCCAGGGTCTAATTCACCCCTCCACTTT | CASSSFGPGSNSPLHF
NA | TRBJ1-1 | NA | TRBV5-1 | TGCGCCAGCAGCTTTGGTAGCACCCCGAGGACTGAAGCTTTCTTT | CASSFGSTPRTEAFF
NA | TRBJ1-5 | NA | TRBV27 | TGTGCCAGCAGTTTAAACTTAAATCAGCCCCAGCATTTT | CASSLNLNQPQHF
NA | TRBJ1-2 | NA | TRBV6-2/TRBV6-3 | TGTGCCAGCAGCGACGGACTCTATGGCTACACCTTC | CASSDGLYGYTF
NA | TRBJ2-2 | NA | TRBV5-5 | TGTGCCAGCAGCTTCACTAGTGCCGGGGAGCTGTTTTTT | CASSFTSAGELFF
TRBD1 | TRBJ2-1 | NA | TRBV24-1 | TGTGCCATCGAGCGGGGACAGGGATTCAGTGAGCAGTTCTTC | CAIERGQGFSEQFF